The rows below give T cell receptor beta chains drawn from one sample of a study of cytomegalovirus exposure and HLA in healthy donors. Using immunoSEQ multiplex PCR, the repertoire was profiled, and TCRdb retains in-frame clones only, with some absent. The profile shows over 100,000 clones, 80% to 90% of them singletons. Input material: PBMCs. These TCRs come from a woman in her late teens or twenties in good health and CMV-seronegative. CDR3s include the opening cysteine and the closing phenylalanine or tryptophan. A D gene is named only where the DNA matches it firmly. Clone size is given for some rows only: seen once, a few or many times, or a class if the clone is expanded.

d_gene,len,abundance,v_gene,j_gene,CDR3aa,CDR3nt
.,16,.,TRBV5-1,TRBJ2-7,CASSLVVPGTLDEQYF,TGCGCCAGCAGCCTGGTGGTCCCCGGGACACTGGACGAGCAGTACTTC
.,16,.,TRBV9,TRBJ2-3,CASSVGPRRVPNTQYF,TGTGCCAGCAGCGTAGGTCCTAGACGGGTCCCGAATACGCAGTATTTT
.,12,.,TRBV6-5,TRBJ2-5,CASSARGETQYF,TGTGCCAGCAGTGCTAGAGGAGAGACCCAGTACTTC
.,14,many,TRBV25-1,TRBJ2-5,CASSDVEPQETQYF,TGTGCCAGCAGTGACGTAGAACCACAAGAGACCCAGTACTTC
TRBD1,16,.,TRBV9,TRBJ2-3,CASSETPYRGPDTQYF,TGTGCCAGCAGCGAGACCCCGTACAGGGGGCCAGATACGCAGTATTTT
.,13,.,TRBV6-5,TRBJ2-7,CASTPGFGYEQYF,TGTGCCAGCACCCCGGGGTTTGGCTACGAGCAGTACTTC
TRBD1,12,once,TRBV18,TRBJ1-1,CASSPARGPGFF,TGTGCCAGCTCACCAGCGAGGGGGCCAGGTTTCTTT
TRBD2,15,.,TRBV7-3,TRBJ2-3,CASSLGGPSLNTQYF,TGTGCCAGCAGCTTGGGAGGGCCCAGCTTGAATACGCAGTATTTT
TRBD1,13,.,TRBV5-5,TRBJ2-2,CASAQGASGELFF,TGTGCCAGCGCGCAGGGGGCGTCCGGGGAGCTGTTTTTT
.,15,.,TRBV6-5,TRBJ1-1,CASSYREGMNTEAFF,TGTGCCAGCAGTTACAGGGAGGGGATGAACACTGAAGCTTTCTTT
.,16,.,TRBV5-5,TRBJ1-1,CASSLDLGQMNTEAFF,TGTGCCAGCAGCTTGGACCTCGGACAGATGAACACTGAAGCTTTCTTT
TRBD1,14,.,TRBV5-4,TRBJ2-7,CASSWAGGHYEQYF,TGTGCCAGCAGTTGGGCAGGGGGCCACTACGAGCAGTACTTC
.,16,.,TRBV7-3,TRBJ2-2,CASSSGGTANTGELFF,TGTGCCAGCAGCTCAGGAGGGACAGCGAACACCGGGGAGCTGTTTTTT
TRBD1,13,.,TRBV13,TRBJ2-7,CASSRGQSYEQYF,TGTGCCAGCAGCCGGGGACAGAGCTACGAGCAGTACTTC
TRBD1,14,.,TRBV6-6,TRBJ2-3,CASSPRDRGDTQYF,TGTGCCAGCAGCCCCCGGGACAGGGGCGATACGCAGTATTTT
.,16,.,TRBV7-8,TRBJ2-1,CASGINAGQGYNEQFF,TGTGCCAGCGGAATAAATGCGGGGCAAGGATACAATGAGCAGTTCTTC
.,12,few,TRBV7-9,TRBJ1-6,CASSPLGSPLHF,TGTGCCAGCAGCCCACTAGGCTCACCCCTCCACTTT
.,13,.,TRBV28,TRBJ2-4,CASSSTSLNIQYF,TGTGCCAGCAGCTCTACTAGCCTAAACATTCAGTACTTC
TRBD1,14,.,TRBV19,TRBJ2-7,CASSKRQGNYEQYF,TGTGCCAGTAGCAAGAGACAGGGGAACTACGAGCAGTACTTC
.,15,few,TRBV11-2,TRBJ1-5,CASSPVRGINQPQHF,TGTGCCAGCAGCCCCGTGAGGGGGATCAATCAGCCCCAGCATTTT
.,13,few,TRBV5-8,TRBJ1-6,CASSLLASSPLHF,TGTGCCAGCAGCTTGTTAGCCTCCTCACCCCTCCACTTT
.,15,.,TRBV19,TRBJ1-1,CASSRDTAGNTEAFF,TGTGCCAGTAGTAGGGACACTGCGGGGAACACTGAAGCTTTCTTT
.,17,.,TRBV11-2,TRBJ1-4,CASSLDLSGTLREKLFF,TGTGCCAGCAGCTTAGACTTGTCCGGGACTTTGCGAGAAAAACTGTTTTTT
.,15,.,TRBV5-6,TRBJ1-5,CASSLKTESNQPQHF,TGTGCCAGCAGCTTGAAGACAGAGAGCAATCAGCCCCAGCATTTT
TRBD1,16,.,TRBV5-1,TRBJ1-2,CASSPDGTGGIYGYTF,TGCGCCAGCAGCCCAGACGGGACAGGGGGTATCTATGGCTACACCTTC
TRBD1,14,.,TRBV5-1,TRBJ1-2,CASSPGQGPYGYTF,TGCGCCAGCAGCCCAGGACAGGGGCCCTATGGCTACACCTTC
.,16,.,TRBV7-2,TRBJ2-5,CASSLASRGGPETQYF,TGTGCCAGCAGCTTAGCCTCCCGGGGTGGCCCCGAGACCCAGTACTTC
TRBD1,15,.,TRBV6-5,TRBJ1-5,CASRKTTGGGQPQHF,TGTGCCAGCAGAAAAACTACAGGGGGCGGTCAGCCCCAGCATTTT
.,12,.,TRBV6-1,TRBJ1-6,CASSGQYSPLHF,TGTGCCAGCAGTGGACAGTATTCACCCCTCCACTTT
TRBD1,15,.,TRBV10-3,TRBJ1-3,CAITGDTFSGNTIYF,TGTGCCATTACAGGGGACACTTTCTCTGGAAACACCATATATTTT
TRBD2,17,once,TRBV10-1,TRBJ2-2,CASSEGEAGGFTGELFF,TGCGCCAGCAGTGAAGGGGAAGCGGGGGGGTTCACCGGGGAGCTGTTTTTT